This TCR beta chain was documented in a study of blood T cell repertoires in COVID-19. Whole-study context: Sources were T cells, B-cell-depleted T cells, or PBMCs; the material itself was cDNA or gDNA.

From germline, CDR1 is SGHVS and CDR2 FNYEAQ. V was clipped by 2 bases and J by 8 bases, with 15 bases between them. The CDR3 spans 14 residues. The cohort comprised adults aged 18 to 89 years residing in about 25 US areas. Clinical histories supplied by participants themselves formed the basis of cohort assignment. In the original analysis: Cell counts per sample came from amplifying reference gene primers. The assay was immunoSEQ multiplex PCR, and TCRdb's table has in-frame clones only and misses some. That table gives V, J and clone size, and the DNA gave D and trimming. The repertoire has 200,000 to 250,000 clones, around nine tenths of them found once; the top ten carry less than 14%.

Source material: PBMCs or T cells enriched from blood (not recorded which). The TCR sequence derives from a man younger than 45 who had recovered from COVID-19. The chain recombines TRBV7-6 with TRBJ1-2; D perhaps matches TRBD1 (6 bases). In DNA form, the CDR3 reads TGTGCCAGCAGCTTATACCCAGGGGCGGACGGCTACACCTTC. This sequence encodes CASSLYPGADGYTF. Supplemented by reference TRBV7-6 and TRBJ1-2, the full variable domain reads GAGVSQSPRYKVTKRGQDVALRCDPISGHVSLYWYRQALGQGPEFLTYFNYEAQQDKSGLPNDRFSAERPEGSISTLTIQRTEQRDSAMYRCASSLYPGADGYTFGSGTRLTVV.